A selection of T cell receptor beta chains follows, all from one sample in a study of cytomegalovirus exposure and HLA in healthy donors. Generated by immunoSEQ multiplex PCR, the TCRdb table keeps only in-frame clones and is missing some. The sample lists around 180,000 clones, about 65% occurring once. Sequenced input: PBMCs. Receptors were obtained from a girl under 18 in good health and CMV-seronegative. CDR3s include the opening cysteine and the closing phenylalanine or tryptophan. A D gene is named only where the DNA matches it firmly. Clone size is not always given. Where it is, it says once, few, many or a class for expanded clones.

abundance,v_gene,d_gene,j_gene,CDR3nt,CDR3aa
NA,TRBV5-1,NA,TRBJ2-2,TGCGCCAGCAGGATCGGTGGCGGGGAGCTGTTTTTT,CASRIGGGELFF
NA,TRBV7-9,NA,TRBJ1-2,TGTGCCAGCAGCTTAGCGGGGGCGCAAGGCTATGGCTACACCTTC,CASSLAGAQGYGYTF
NA,TRBV11-1,TRBD1,TRBJ1-1,TGTGCCAGCAGCTTACCAGGGGGCGCGAACACTGAAGCTTTCTTT,CASSLPGGANTEAFF
NA,TRBV4-1,NA,TRBJ2-6,TGCGCCAGCAGCCGTGTACTCTCTGGGGCCAACGTCCTGACTTTC,CASSRVLSGANVLTF
NA,TRBV6-5,TRBD1,TRBJ1-1,TGTGCCAGCACCCCGGAGGGGGCATCAAGCACTGAAGCTTTCTTT,CASTPEGASSTEAFF
NA,TRBV27,TRBD2,TRBJ2-3,TGTGCCAGCAGTTGGGGGGGGGCAGATACGCAGTATTTT,CASSWGGADTQYF
NA,TRBV27,TRBD2,TRBJ2-1,TGTGCCAGCACCTCGGGGGGTGAGCAGTTCTTC,CASTSGGEQFF
NA,TRBV9,TRBD2,TRBJ2-1,TGTGCCAGCAGCGTCTTCAGCGGGGGGACCTACAATGAGCAGTTCTTC,CASSVFSGGTYNEQFF
NA,TRBV10-1,TRBD2,TRBJ2-1,TGCGCCAGTTCAAGCGGGAGCTCCTACAATGAGCAGTTCTTC,CASSSGSSYNEQFF
NA,TRBV19,TRBD1,TRBJ1-2,TGTGCCAGTAGGGACAGGGGGATCTATGGCTACACCTTC,CASRDRGIYGYTF
NA,TRBV6-5,NA,TRBJ1-1,TGTGCCAGCAGTTACCCCACAGGTGAAGCTTTCTTT,CASSYPTGEAFF
NA,TRBV7-9,TRBD1,TRBJ1-4,TGTGCCAGCAGCTTATCCAGGGGGGATGAAAAACTGTTTTTT,CASSLSRGDEKLFF
NA,TRBV6-1,NA,TRBJ2-3,TGTGCGCTCACGGGGGCAGATACGCAGTATTTT,CALTGADTQYF
NA,TRBV6-1,NA,TRBJ1-6,TGTGCCAGCAGTGAATTCATTAGGGGGAGTTCCTATAATTCACCCCTCCACTTT,CASSEFIRGSSYNSPLHF
NA,TRBV11-2,NA,TRBJ1-1,TGTGCCAGCAGACTAGGGGGATTTGGCACTGAAGCTTTCTTT,CASRLGGFGTEAFF
NA,TRBV29-1,NA,TRBJ2-3,TGCAGCGTTGAAGATCTTCTGGGTCCGCGGGGTCGGGGGACCCAGCTGGTCGCAGATACGCAGTATTTT,CSVEDLLGPRGRGTQLVADTQYF
NA,TRBV19,TRBD2,TRBJ2-5,TGTGCCAGTACCGCCGGCGGGGGACGGGAGACCCAGTACTTC,CASTAGGGRETQYF
few,TRBV14,TRBD1,TRBJ2-7,TGTGCCAGCAGCCAAGTGGGGACAGGCTACGAGCAGTACTTC,CASSQVGTGYEQYF
NA,TRBV30,NA,TRBJ2-2,TGTGCCTGGAGTGGGACTACCGGGGAGCTGTTTTTT,CAWSGTTGELFF
NA,TRBV7-9,TRBD1,TRBJ2-1,TGTGCCAGCAGCTTTCACCTGACAGGGTACCTGGACAATGAGCAGTTCTTC,CASSFHLTGYLDNEQFF
NA,TRBV23-1,NA,TRBJ1-5,TGCGCCAGCCGGGAGGGATGGGGCAATCAGCCCCAGCATTTT,CASREGWGNQPQHF
NA,TRBV25-1,TRBD1,TRBJ1-5,TGTGCCAGCAGTGAAGAGACAGGGAGAGATCAGCCCCAGCATTTT,CASSEETGRDQPQHF
NA,TRBV7-3,NA,TRBJ2-3,TGTGCCAGCAGCTTAAGTGGGGGGGATACGCAGTATTTT,CASSLSGGDTQYF
NA,TRBV10-2,NA,TRBJ1-5,TGCGCCAGCAGTGAGACAGGGAGGGATCAGCCCCAGCATTTT,CASSETGRDQPQHF
once,TRBV25-1,NA,TRBJ1-1,TGTGCCAGCAGTGAGGTAGGTGGGGGGGCGGACACTGAAGCTTTCTTT,CASSEVGGGADTEAFF
NA,TRBV29-1,TRBD1,TRBJ1-4,TGCAGCGTTGATCCCCGGGACAGGGGTGAAAAACTGTTTTTT,CSVDPRDRGEKLFF
few,TRBV7-2,TRBD2,TRBJ2-2,TGTGCCAGCAGCTTAGGACTAGCGGGGCTCAGGGAGCTGTTTTTT,CASSLGLAGLRELFF
NA,TRBV7-2,NA,TRBJ1-4,TGTGCCAGCAGGTCTGGGGCGGGAAGTGAAAAACTGTTTTTT,CASRSGAGSEKLFF
NA,TRBV5-1,TRBD1,TRBJ1-1,TGCGCCAGCTGGGACAGGGGGTTCACTGAAGCTTTCTTT,CASWDRGFTEAFF
NA,TRBV11-2,NA,TRBJ2-7,TGTGCCAGCAGCTTAGATCAGGAGGGCGGGAAGTTGCAGTACTTC,CASSLDQEGGKLQYF
few,TRBV29-1,NA,TRBJ1-1,TGCAGCGTTGTAAACACTGAAGCTTTCTTT,CSVVNTEAFF
NA,TRBV5-6,TRBD2,TRBJ2-5,TGTGCCAGCAGCTTGTTAACTAGCGCTCAAGAGACCCAGTACTTC,CASSLLTSAQETQYF
few,TRBV6-6,TRBD1,TRBJ1-6,TGTGCCAGCAGTCTCCGACAGGGCGGGGATTCACCCCTCCACTTT,CASSLRQGGDSPLHF
NA,TRBV6-5,TRBD1,TRBJ1-5,TGTGCCAGCAGTTACTCGGGCAGGGGGAAAGGGCAGCCCCAGCATTTT,CASSYSGRGKGQPQHF
NA,TRBV4-1,NA,TRBJ1-4,TGCGCCAGCAGCCAACCTGGACCCTTTGGGCGGGGGAATGAAAAACTGTTTTTT,CASSQPGPFGRGNEKLFF
NA,TRBV10-3,TRBD2,TRBJ2-1,TGTGCCATCAATGGGAGCGGGGCGGTCAATGAGCAGTTCTTC,CAINGSGAVNEQFF
NA,TRBV27,TRBD1,TRBJ1-2,TGTGCCAGCAGTGAAGGAGGGGGCGTCTATGGCTACACCTTC,CASSEGGGVYGYTF
few,TRBV5-1,NA,TRBJ1-2,TGCGCCAGCAGCCCGGAGGGTCACGGCTACACCTTC,CASSPEGHGYTF
NA,TRBV30,NA,TRBJ1-3,TGTGCCTGGAGTGTCGGGGCTGGAAACACCATATATTTT,CAWSVGAGNTIYF
few,TRBV7-9,NA,TRBJ1-2,TGTGCCAGCAGCCCCCCCGGGGGACTGTATGGCTACACCTTC,CASSPPGGLYGYTF
NA,TRBV4-1,NA,TRBJ1-1,TGCGCCAGCAGCCAAGATCCCGCCAGGGCAGCTTTCTTT,CASSQDPARAAFF
NA,TRBV6-5,NA,TRBJ2-1,TGTGCCAGCCACCCGGGCGGGGGCGATGAGCAGTTCTTC,CASHPGGGDEQFF
NA,TRBV6-1,NA,TRBJ1-1,TGTGCCAGCAGTGAACTACCGAACACTGAAGCTTTCTTT,CASSELPNTEAFF
NA,TRBV27,TRBD1,TRBJ1-1,TGTGCCAGCAGATGGGGGACAGATGGCACTGAAGCTTTCTTT,CASRWGTDGTEAFF
NA,TRBV18,TRBD2,TRBJ2-1,TGTGCCAGCTGCCGCGAGGGGACGGGGGGCAATGAGCAGTTCTTC,CASCREGTGGNEQFF
NA,TRBV5-5,TRBD1,TRBJ1-5,TGTGCCAGCAGCACCCGGGACAGGGACAATCAGCCCCAGCATTTT,CASSTRDRDNQPQHF
NA,TRBV6-1,TRBD1,TRBJ1-5,TGTGCCAGCAGGTCCGACAGGGGGCGGAATCAGCTCCAGCATTTT,CASRSDRGRNQLQHF
NA,TRBV2,TRBD1,TRBJ2-5,TGTGCCAGCAGTGAAATGTTGGGACAGGGCCAAGAGACCCAGTACTTC,CASSEMLGQGQETQYF
NA,TRBV10-3,NA,TRBJ2-3,TGTGCCATCAGTGAGTCCCTAGCTATGGCAGATACGCAGTATTTT,CAISESLAMADTQYF